This T cell receptor beta chain was found in a study of cytomegalovirus exposure and HLA in healthy donors. Study summary: It was reported in a later analysis that the same platform had been used for the 120 validation repertoires as for the approximately 700 first-cohort repertoires.

Assay: immunoSEQ multiplex PCR; the TCRdb copy retains only in-frame clones and omits some. The table shows 150,000 or so clones, with roughly 89% occurring only once. The junction had 10 bases not matched to a gene; V was cut back by 5 bases and J by 5 bases. The CDR3 sequence is 15 residues long. CDR1 and CDR2 from the germline V gene are SEHNR and FQNEAQ (reference sequence). This clone was counted once. The antigen remains undetermined. Study-wide results and limits: 164 TCR beta chains were listed as cytomegalovirus-associated. For most TCR sequences rarity was the rule, although some public TCRs occurred in many donors.

This rearrangement joins TRBV7-9 to TRBJ2-5; 8 bases line up with TRBD1. The origin of this receptor is a young woman in good health and CMV-seropositive. The sequencing input was PBMCs. CDR3 sequence: CASSPRTGPKETQYF. In nucleotides, the CDR3 is TGTGCCAGCAGCCCCCGGACAGGGCCCAAGGAGACCCAGTACTTC.